The 21 T cell receptor beta chains below were found in one sample sequenced in a study of immune cell composition in non-small cell lung cancer. Some clones are missing from TCRdb's copy, which holds only in-frame ones; the method was immunoSEQ multiplex PCR. Here the sample spans more than 4,000 clones, approximately 80% being singletons. Specimen: lung tumor tissue. Every receptor here comes from a human donor with non-small cell lung cancer.

V is TRBV7-2 and J is TRBJ2-7, with D maybe TRBD2 (5 bases). The CDR3 length is 14 residues. Germline CDR1 SGHTA, CDR2 FQGNSA. V was shortened by 3 bases and J by 7 bases, with 16 bases between the two germline ends. The CDR3 nucleotides are TGTGCCAGCAGCTTTCGACTATGGAGCGAGGAGCAGTACTTC. Translated: CASSFRLWSEEQYF.

This chain uses TRBV5-1 with TRBJ1-2; possibly TRBD1 for D (6 bases). Germline lookup yields CDR1 SGHRS and CDR2 YFSETQ. CDR3 size: 14 residues. V was cut by 2 bases and J by 4 bases, with 12 bases left in between. For the CDR3, the DNA is TGCGCCAGCAGCTTTGAAAGGGGGACCTATGGCTACACCTTC. Protein: CASSFERGTYGYTF.

The chain joins TRBV7-9 to TRBJ1-2, with 8 bases fitting TRBD1. Germline CDR1 is SEHNR and CDR2 is FQNEAQ (reference sequence). This CDR3 contains 16 residues. Trimming at V came to 5 bases and at J to 7 bases, leaving 15 bases not matched to a gene. CDR3 DNA sequence: TGTGCCAGCAGCCCCCAATCCGGGACAGGAGGTTTTGGCTACACCTTC. It yields the protein CASSPQSGTGGFGYTF.

CDR3 loop: CASSDSWGVGELFF. The CDR3 coding sequence is TGTGCCAGCAGTGACTCGTGGGGGGTCGGGGAGCTGTTTTTT. This sequence joins TRBV6-4 and TRBJ2-2, with D possibly being TRBD2 (6 bases). This CDR3 is built from 14 residues. Germline values: CDR1 MRHNA, CDR2 SNTAGT. Trimming took 0 bases from V and 7 from J, leaving 9 bases between them.

The chain links TRBV7-2 to TRBJ1-6; maybe TRBD1 (5 bases). CDR3 length: 16 residues. Germline CDR1 SGHTA, CDR2 FQGNSA. Trimming cost V 1 base and J 5 bases, with 12 bases left between them. This CDR3 reads CASSLVGGANNSPLHF. CDR3 nucleotides: TGTGCCAGCAGCTTAGTCGGTGGGGCCAATAATTCACCCCTCCACTTT.

The genes are TRBV21-1 and TRBJ1-3. TRBV21-1 is reported as a pseudogene. The CDR3 length is 17 residues. The CDR3 DNA reads TGTGCCAGCAGCTCCTTTATCAGACGTTCCTCTGGAAACACCATATATTTT. It is translated as CASSSFIRRSSGNTIYF.

This clone came up a few times. The rearrangement joins TRBV2 to TRBJ2-7; the D gene is possibly TRBD2 (6 bases). V was shortened by 8 bases and J by 3 bases, with 8 bases between the two germline ends. This CDR3 is built from 11 residues. In germline, CDR1 is SNHLY, CDR2 FYNNEI. CDR3 in DNA: TGTGCCAGCGGGACTTTCTACGAGCAGTACTTC. Its translation: CASGTFYEQYF.

Judged by abundance, this clone is large. The chain is built from TRBV2 and TRBJ2-6; D call uncertain. This CDR3 is built from 14 residues. Germline-derived CDR1 and CDR2 are SNHLY and FYNNEI. The V end lost 4 bases, the J end lost 0 bases, and 4 bases lay between the germline ends. CDR3 amino acids: CASSVASGANVLTF. CDR3 DNA: TGTGCCAGCAGTGTTGCCTCTGGGGCCAACGTCCTGACTTTC.

This clone appeared a single time. CDR3 sequence: CASSQGSGSSYEQYF. The CDR3 DNA reads TGTGCCAGCAGCCAAGGTTCTGGCTCCTCCTACGAGCAGTACTTC. The J gene is TRBJ2-7, the V gene TRBV4-2; no clear D gene. V gave up 1 base and J gave up 0 bases, with 10 bases separating them. The CDR3 is 15 amino acids. Germline V lookup: CDR1 LGHNA, CDR2 YNFKEQ.

Here the CDR3 DNA reads TGCGCCAGCAGCTTGGGGGAGATCTCTGGAAACACCATATATTTT. This encodes CASSLGEISGNTIYF. The gene calls are TRBV5-1 and TRBJ1-3, with D uncertain. V was pared by 0 bases and J by 0 bases, with 7 bases between. The CDR3 is 15 residues long. The germline gives CDR1 SGHRS, CDR2 YFSETQ.

In this sample, this clone turned up a few times. V is TRBV18 and J is TRBJ1-6; D unclear. Germline lookup yields CDR1 KGHSH and CDR2 LQKENI. Trimming pared 0 bases from V and 6 bases from J, leaving 6 bases between. This CDR3 is built from 14 residues. CDR3 nucleotides: TGTGCCAGCTCACCACCGATCCCTAATTCACCCCTCCACTTT. It is translated as CASSPPIPNSPLHF. Filled out from reference TRBV18 and TRBJ1-6, the complete variable domain reads NAGVMQNPRHLVRRRGQEARLRCSPMKGHSHVYWYRQLPEEGLKFMVYLQKENIIDESGMPKERFSAEFPKEGPSILRIQQVVRGDSAAYFCASSPPIPNSPLHFGNGTRLTVT.

CDR3 DNA sequence: TGTGCCAGCAGCTTGGGGGGGGGAGACGAGCAGTACTTC. Protein product: CASSLGGGDEQYF. The V gene is TRBV5-6, the J gene TRBJ2-7; 7 bases fit TRBD2. V was pared by 0 bases and J by 5 bases, with 2 bases of the junction left unmatched. In germline, CDR1 is SGHDT, CDR2 YYEEEE. This CDR3 region has 13 residues.

There are a few counts of this clone. The CDR3 reads CASSFRPPSTNEKLFF. Here the CDR3 DNA reads TGTGCCAGCAGTTTCCGGCCCCCCTCAACTAATGAAAAACTGTTTTTT. The rearrangement joins TRBV27 to TRBJ1-4; D not certain. V lost 3 bases, J lost 0 bases, and 11 bases lay in between. Germline V lookup: CDR1 MNHEY, CDR2 SMNVEV (reference sequence). CDR3 length equals 16 residues.

V and J are TRBV9 and TRBJ1-2; 7 bases fit TRBD1. Germline V gene sequence: CDR1 SGDLS, CDR2 YYNGEE. The CDR3 is 13 residues long. The V segment lost 1 base and the J segment 3 bases; nucleotides outside the gene matches: 0. The DNA for the CDR3 is TGTGCCAGCAGCGTAACAGGGGACTATGGCTACACCTTC. It specifies CASSVTGDYGYTF.

Turning to this clone: With a much larger clone just one base away, this may be a read error. Other DNA sequences in this specimen translate into the identical CDR3. The J gene is TRBJ1-1, the V gene TRBV7-3; D may be TRBD1 (6 bases). V was pared by 4 bases and J by 0 bases, with 12 bases between. Germline assignment: CDR1 SGHTA and CDR2 FQGTGA. This CDR3 has 15 amino acids. CDR3 nucleotides: TGTGCCAGCAGCTCCCAAACAGGGATGAACACTGAAGCTTTCTTT. This sequence encodes CASSSQTGMNTEAFF.

This chain joins TRBV19 and TRBJ1-4; tentative D call: TRBD1 (5 bases). Trimming left V 3 bases short and J 0 bases short, with 8 bases between. Germline V CDR1 and CDR2: LNHDA, SQIVND (reference sequence). The CDR3 loop spans 15 amino acids. Written as DNA, the CDR3 is TGTGCCAGTAGTATGCAGGGTGCAACTAATGAAAAACTGTTTTTT. Translation gives CASSMQGATNEKLFF.

The chain carries TRBV28 and TRBJ2-3; D might be TRBD2 (5 bases). The V gene's germline CDR1 is MDHEN and CDR2 SYDVKM. The CDR3 is made up of 15 amino acids. Trimming cost V 5 bases and J 2 bases, with 14 bases left between them. As DNA, the CDR3 is TGTGCCAGCAGTGGAGGAATAGACTACACAGATACGCAGTATTTT. Its protein is CASSGGIDYTDTQYF.

This clone was observed a handful of times. The chain uses TRBV9 and TRBJ1-1; D is ambiguous. The germline V and J ends were trimmed by 0 bases and 2 bases, with 5 bases remaining between them. This CDR3 has 13 amino acids. Germline V gives CDR1 SGDLS, CDR2 YYNGEE. The CDR3 DNA reads as TGTGCCAGCAGCGTAGGAGATAACACTGAAGCTTTCTTT. This translates into CASSVGDNTEAFF.

The rearrangement uses TRBV6-5 and TRBJ1-4; the D is unclear. Trimming removed 4 bases at V and 5 bases at J, with 14 bases between. The CDR3 spans 15 residues. The germline V gene has CDR1 MNHEY and CDR2 SVGAGI. CDR3 nucleotides: TGTGCCAGCAGTTTTTCGAGGGTAAAAAATGAAAAACTGTTTTTT. Its protein product is CASSFSRVKNEKLFF.

In its sample, this clone was seen once. The rearrangement links TRBV6-5 to TRBJ2-1; D remains unclear. With 5 bases removed from V and 6 bases from J, the gap between germline ends came to 17 bases. Germline lookup yields CDR1 MNHEY and CDR2 SVGAGI. This CDR3 is 15 amino acids long. The CDR3 reads CASSLGLKTANEQFF. The CDR3 coding sequence is TGTGCCAGCAGTCTTGGTCTCAAGACGGCCAATGAGCAGTTCTTC.

This rearrangement joins TRBV5-4 to TRBJ2-3; D possibly uses TRBD1 or TRBD2 (5 bases each). CDR1 is SGHNT, CDR2 YYREEE, per germline (reference sequence). This CDR3 has 14 amino acids. The ends were cut back, 3 bases at V and 0 bases at J, with 8 bases in the middle. The CDR3 DNA reads as TGTGCCAGCAGCTGGGACGACAGCACAGATACGCAGTATTTT. It translates to CASSWDDSTDTQYF.